These T cell receptor beta chains were read from a single sample in a study of T cell changes during pregnancy in multiple sclerosis. The method was immunoSEQ multiplex PCR; TCRdb's version includes in-frame clones alone and lacks a portion of them. The table records 40,000 to 55,000 clones, approximately 90% of them present only once. The specimen comprised CD8+ T cells from peripheral blood mononuclear cells, sampled in the second trimester of pregnancy. These receptors all stem from a female donor with multiple sclerosis, enrolled in a pregnancy study. CDR3s include the opening cysteine and the closing phenylalanine or tryptophan. A D gene is named only where the DNA matches it firmly. Rows may omit the clone size; those that give it use once, few, many or a size class.

D,V,length,size,J,DNA,CDR3
NA,TRBV4-1,15,once,TRBJ1-1,TGCGCCAGCAGCCAGACCGGTTCGGGGAACACTGAAGCTTTCTTT,CASSQTGSGNTEAFF
NA,TRBV7-6,15,NA,TRBJ2-7,TGTGCCAGCAGCGCTAGTGGGGGGAGCTCCTACGAGCAGTACTTC,CASSASGGSSYEQYF
TRBD2,TRBV10-3,15,once,TRBJ2-1,TGTGCCATCAGCCCGGGACTAGCGGTTCGGGATGAGCAGTTCTTC,CAISPGLAVRDEQFF
NA,TRBV13,15,few,TRBJ1-1,TGTGCCAGCAGCTTAGGAATGCGGGGGAGCACTGAAGCTTTCTTT,CASSLGMRGSTEAFF
NA,TRBV19,16,NA,TRBJ1-2,TGTGCCAGTAGTTCGGTGACAGAAATTGTTCAAAGTGGCTACACCTTC,CASSSVTEIVQSGYTF
TRBD2,TRBV5-1,16,NA,TRBJ2-5,TGCGCCAGCAGCTTGGGGCGGGGGGCTATCCAAGAGACCCAGTACTTC,CASSLGRGAIQETQYF
TRBD2,TRBV19,14,NA,TRBJ2-1,TGTGCCAGTAGTCCGGGGACTAGCGGGGTTGAGCAGTTCTTC,CASSPGTSGVEQFF
TRBD2,TRBV15,15,NA,TRBJ2-5,TGTGCCACCAGCGGCGGACTAGCGGCGGCTGGGACCCAGTACTTC,CATSGGLAAAGTQYF
NA,TRBV5-6,17,NA,TRBJ2-7,TGTGCCAGCAGCCAGATGGTTGGGACTGACAGCTCCTACGAGCAGTACTTC,CASSQMVGTDSSYEQYF
NA,TRBV4-1,13,NA,TRBJ2-7,TGCGCCAGCAGCCACGCGGGACAGTACGAGCAGTACTTC,CASSHAGQYEQYF
NA,TRBV27,14,NA,TRBJ2-7,TGTGCCAGCAGGCACAGGGCGGCGTCCTACGAGCAGTACTTC,CASRHRAASYEQYF
TRBD1,TRBV4-1,14,NA,TRBJ2-7,TGCGCCAGCAGCCTTAACAGGGGAGCCTACGAGCAGTACTTC,CASSLNRGAYEQYF
TRBD2,TRBV9,15,NA,TRBJ2-3,TGTGCCAGCAGCTCGGGACTAGCGGGGGGGGGTACGCAGTATTTT,CASSSGLAGGGTQYF